The 10 T cell receptor beta chains reported below all come from one sample, sequenced in a study of CD8+CD57+ T cells in acquired aplastic anemia. Genomic DNA, the template, was used for profiling of the TCR beta VDJ and CDR3. One entry per CDR3 protein results from TCRdb running MiXCR on the reads. The table records roughly 180,000 distinct CDR3 sequences, 63% of them present only once. Before being chosen for sequencing, patients had shown CD8+CD57+ cell expansion by flow cytometry. Sequences were obtained from sorted CD4+, CD8+, or CD8+CD57+ T cells (not recorded which) from PBMCs. The receptors shown here come from a human donor with aplastic anemia.

In its sample, this clonotype was seen many times. The genes are TRBV3-1 and TRBJ2-7; D is possibly TRBD2 (6 bases). The germline V gene encodes CDR1 LGHDT and CDR2 YNNKEL (reference sequence). CDR3 length: 13 residues. V was clipped by 2 bases and J by 5 bases, with 10 bases between them. DNA for the CDR3: TGTGCCAGCAGCCAACCTGGAGGGAACGAGCAGTACTTC. It yields the protein CASSQPGGNEQYF.

As regards this clonotype: Possible read error: a much larger clone is one base away. This likely comes from a read error, as the CDR3 has no conserved phenylalanine or tryptophan at its end. The gene calls are TRBV7-8 and TRBJ2-2; D possibly corresponds to TRBD1 (5 bases). Germline V gene lookup returns CDR1 SGHVS and CDR2 FQNEAQ. Deletions cut 5 bases from V and 2 bases from J, with 12 bases between. This CDR3 is built from 15 residues. The CDR3 DNA sequence: TGTGCCAGCAGCCGCTGGGGCCCAAACACCGGGGAGCTGTTTTTG. Protein sequence: CASSRWGPNTGELFL.

The rearrangement links TRBV5-1 to TRBJ2-4; the match to TRBD2 covers 14 bases. J gave up 8 bases and V 0 bases, and 1 base lay outside the gene matches. Germline V lookup: CDR1 SGHRS, CDR2 YFSETQ. The CDR3 contains 15 residues. As DNA, the CDR3 is TGCGCCAGCAGCTTGGGGACTAGCGGGGGGCACATTCAGTACTTC. This encodes CASSLGTSGGHIQYF.

This clonotype has only a few counts. The rearrangement joins TRBV2 to TRBJ2-7; TRBD1 might be the D (5 bases). Germline V gene data show CDR1 as SNHLY and CDR2 as FYNNEI. There are 16 residues in the CDR3. Trimming stripped 7 bases from V and 0 bases from J, with 19 bases between. The CDR3 here is CASTVSIGHSSYEQYF. CDR3 bases: TGTGCCAGCACTGTCTCGATTGGACACTCCTCCTACGAGCAGTACTTC.

The chain employs TRBV7-9 and TRBJ2-3; D is uncertain. Trimming stripped 8 bases from V and 1 base from J, with 19 bases between. Germline V CDR1 and CDR2: SEHNR, FQNEAQ (reference sequence). This CDR3 spans 16 amino acids. The CDR3 protein is CASGNVLGLRTDTQYF. DNA of the CDR3: TGTGCCAGCGGAAATGTCTTGGGTCTCCGCACAGATACGCAGTATTTT.

Of note for this clonotype: Just one base apart from a much larger clone, this may be a read error. This chain joins TRBV10-3 and TRBJ1-5; D gene unclear. Trimming pared 3 bases from V and 0 bases from J, leaving 15 bases between. CDR1 and CDR2 from the germline V gene are ENHRY and SYGVKD. The CDR3 is made up of 17 amino acids. CDR3 DNA: TGTGCCATCAGTGAACATTGGGAGGAATATAGCAATCAGCCCCAGCATTTT. It yields the protein CAISEHWEEYSNQPQHF.

J is TRBJ2-7 and V is TRBV7-8; possible D gene TRBD1, 5 bases. Germline V CDR1 and CDR2: SGHVS, FQNEAQ. V gave up 1 base and J gave up 3 bases, with 19 bases separating them. The length of the CDR3 is 17 residues. The CDR3 DNA is TGTGCCAGCAGCTTAGGTGGGGCCGGCAGGTTAATCTACGAGCAGTACTTC. Protein: CASSLGGAGRLIYEQYF.

CDR3 DNA sequence: TGTGCCAGCAGTGGCTCCGGGGGAGCCTCCTACGAGCAGTACTTC. This sequence encodes CASSGSGGASYEQYF. The rearrangement joins TRBV2 to TRBJ2-7; maybe TRBD2 (6 bases). Per germline, CDR1 SNHLY and CDR2 FYNNEI. V was cut by 4 bases and J by 0 bases, with 13 bases left in between. This CDR3 comprises 15 residues.

This clonotype was recorded only once. This chain uses TRBV7-9 with TRBJ1-2; tentative D call: TRBD1 (5 bases). The V gene's germline CDR1 is SEHNR and CDR2 FQNEAQ (reference sequence). Trimming shortened V by 0 bases and J by 2 bases, and 10 bases separated the two germline ends. The CDR3 contains 15 residues. This CDR3 is CASSLATTDNYGYTF. In DNA form, the CDR3 reads TGTGCCAGCAGCTTAGCGACGACAGACAACTATGGCTACACCTTC.

This clonotype was seen only a few times. This rearrangement joins TRBV19 to TRBJ1-6; 7 bases fit TRBD1. Germline assignment: CDR1 LNHDA and CDR2 SQIVND (reference sequence). The V segment lost 6 bases and the J segment 5 bases; nucleotides outside the gene matches: 4. The CDR3 contains 14 residues. CDR3 loop: CASRVQGHNSPLHF. CDR3 bases: TGTGCCAGTAGGGTACAGGGGCATAATTCACCCCTCCACTTT.